Presented here are 10 T cell receptor beta chains from one specimen sequenced in a study of beta chain features in type 1 diabetes. Sequencing targeted expressed TCRB transcripts, as all isolated RNA had been reverse transcribed. Clones were read by immunoSEQ multiplex PCR, and TCRdb kept only the in-frame ones, dropping some. The sample has around 170,000 clones, roughly 9.1% seen once. The sequenced sample was central memory CD4+ T cells from blood. The source is a woman between 18 and 29 years old in good health.

The V and J genes are TRBV29-1 and TRBJ2-1; TRBD2 agrees at 8 bases. Trimming removed 5 bases from V and 3 bases from J; junction bases left unmatched: 6. Germline CDR1 reads SQVTM; CDR2 reads ANQGSEA. This CDR3 has 14 amino acids. CDR3 sequence reads: CSVFTSGDYNEQFF. The CDR3, as DNA: TGCAGCGTTTTTACTAGCGGCGACTACAATGAGCAGTTCTTC.

The gene calls are TRBV19 and TRBJ1-4, with TRBD1 matching 7 bases. CDR3 length: 12 amino acids. The germline V gene encodes CDR1 LNHDA and CDR2 SQIVND (reference sequence). V trimming: 5 bases; J trimming: 11 bases; junction bases outside the gene matches: 5. Here the CDR3 reads CASSWTGRKLFF. CDR3 bases: TGTGCCAGTAGTTGGACAGGACGGAAACTGTTTTTT.

The V gene is TRBV5-1, the J gene TRBJ2-5; TRBD1 aligns across 8 bases. CDR1 and CDR2 (germline): SGHRS, YFSETQ. The CDR3 covers 16 residues. After removal of 3 bases from V and 1 base from J, the junction contained 8 bases not matched to a gene. The CDR3 reads CASSSTGASFQETQYF. DNA for the CDR3: TGCGCCAGCAGCTCGACAGGGGCTTCTTTCCAAGAGACCCAGTACTTC.

This clone was picked up a small number of times. This chain links TRBV7-9 with TRBJ2-3; possibly TRBD1 for D (6 bases). Germline CDR1 SEHNR, CDR2 FQNEAQ (reference sequence). The CDR3 has 15 amino acids. Trimming pared 5 bases from V and 5 bases from J, leaving 17 bases between. The CDR3 coding sequence is TGTGCCAGCAGCCCAGCTGGGGGCAGGGAAGATACGCAGTATTTT. Translating it yields CASSPAGGREDTQYF.

The CDR3 is CASSPFVAEDEKLFF. CDR3 nucleotides: TGTGCCAGCAGCCCGTTCGTCGCTGAGGATGAAAAACTGTTTTTT. This chain joins TRBV4-2 and TRBJ1-4; no clear D gene. The CDR3 runs to 15 residues. Per the germline V gene, CDR1 is LGHNA and CDR2 is YNFKEQ. V was pared by 4 bases and J by 6 bases, with 15 bases between.

The chain uses TRBV9 and TRBJ2-3, with 11 bases that match TRBD2. The CDR3 is 15 amino acids. Per germline, CDR1 SGDLS and CDR2 YYNGEE. V was clipped by 2 bases and J by 2 bases; unmatched bases: 1. The CDR3 bases are TGTGCCAGCAGCGTGGGACTAGCGGTCACAGATACGCAGTATTTT. It yields the protein CASSVGLAVTDTQYF.

This clone has only a few counts. The CDR3 here is CASSDEGAGGTDTQYF. CDR3 nucleotides: TGTGCCAGCAGTGATGAGGGGGCAGGTGGCACAGATACGCAGTATTTT. The chain employs TRBV2 and TRBJ2-3; 7 nucleotides line up with TRBD1. The length of the CDR3 is 16 residues. J was trimmed by 1 base and V by 3 bases; bases with no gene match: 7. Germline loops: CDR1 SNHLY, CDR2 FYNNEI.

This clone appeared a few times. V is TRBV6-1 and J is TRBJ2-5, with D tentatively TRBD1 (5 bases). The V gene lost 1 base and the J gene lost 3 bases, with 9 bases spanning the gap. Germline lookup yields CDR1 MNHNS and CDR2 SASEGT. The CDR3 runs to 14 residues. In nucleotides, the CDR3 is TGTGCCAGCAGTGAAGTTACAGGAAAAGAGACCCAGTACTTC. This sequence encodes CASSEVTGKETQYF.

At least ten counts were recorded for this clone. The V and J genes are TRBV11-2 and TRBJ2-1; D possibly corresponds to TRBD2 (5 bases). Trimming stripped 0 bases from V and 10 bases from J, with 10 bases between. CDR3 size: 13 residues. In germline, CDR1 is SGHAT, CDR2 FQNNGV. The CDR3 DNA reads TGTGCCAGCAGCTTAGATATGCAGCGGGAGCAGTTCTTC. Translating gives CASSLDMQREQFF. The full variable domain, its missing parts supplied by reference TRBV11-2 and TRBJ2-1, is EAGVAQSPRYKIIEKRQSVAFWCNPISGHATLYWYQQILGQGPKLLIQFQNNGVVDDSQLPKDRFSAERLKGVDSTLKIQPAKLEDSAVYLCASSLDMQREQFFGPGTRLTVL.

In this sample, this clone turned up a few times. The chain carries TRBV5-6 and TRBJ2-4, with D unclear. The CDR3 runs to 14 residues. The V gene lost 4 bases and the J gene lost 6 bases, with 14 bases spanning the gap. Germline V gene data show CDR1 as SGHDT and CDR2 as YYEEEE. The CDR3 reads CASSLLSSPNIQYF. As DNA, the CDR3 is TGTGCCAGCAGCCTTTTATCCTCCCCAAACATTCAGTACTTC.